These T cell receptor beta chains were read from a single sample in a study of T-cell reconstitution after alpha-beta-depleted transplantation in children. TCRdb processed the PCR reads anew with MiXCR; each CDR3 protein has one entry. The sample gives 700,000 to 850,000 distinct CDR3 sequences, about 16% of which show up once; approximately 4.5% is in the top ten. The sample consisted of PBMCs, mostly from graft donor cells, taken 360 days after TCRalphabeta/CD19-depleted stem cell transplant. These receptors all stem from a male patient under 18 who had a stem cell transplant for acute lymphoblastic leukemia, so the T cells may come from the graft donor. CDR3s include the opening cysteine and the closing phenylalanine or tryptophan. A D gene is named only where the DNA matches it firmly. Clone sizes are given selectively: once, few, many, or a class where the clone is expanded.

J	size	V	D	length	CDR3	DNA
TRBJ1-1	.	TRBV20-1	.	14	CSARLRGLNTEAFF	TGCAGTGCCCGACTTCGGGGATTGAACACTGAAGCTTTCTTT
TRBJ2-5	.	TRBV27	TRBD1	15	CASSGAGTGEETQYF	TGTGCCAGCAGTGGCGCAGGGACAGGGGAGGAGACCCAGTACTTC
TRBJ1-4	.	TRBV5-1	TRBD1	15	CASSLTGTVNEKLFF	TGCGCCAGCAGCTTGACCGGGACAGTTAATGAAAAACTGTTTTTT
TRBJ2-7	.	TRBV18	.	15	CASSPALNRGNEQYF	TGTGCCAGCTCACCCGCCCTCAACCGGGGAAACGAGCAGTACTTC
TRBJ2-2	many	TRBV4-1	TRBD2	18	CASSQTRTSGRNTGELFF	TGCGCCAGCAGCCAGACTAGGACTAGCGGGAGGAACACCGGGGAGCTGTTTTTT
TRBJ2-7	few	TRBV28	TRBD1	17	CASSYSGTVVPSYEQYF	TGTGCCAGCAGCTACTCCGGGACAGTAGTACCGTCCTACGAGCAGTACTTC
TRBJ1-1	few	TRBV7-8	TRBD1	13	CASSYRGRGEAFF	TGTGCCAGCAGCTACAGGGGGCGAGGGGAAGCTTTCTTT
TRBJ2-1	many	TRBV29-1	TRBD2	16	CSVGPRLAGSHNEQFF	TGCAGCGTCGGTCCCAGACTAGCGGGGAGTCACAATGAGCAGTTCTTC
TRBJ2-5	.	TRBV20-1	.	14	CSARAGGERETQYF	TGCAGTGCTAGAGCAGGGGGGGAGAGGGAGACCCAGTACTTC
TRBJ1-2	few	TRBV7-9	.	15	CASSPPGGANYGYTF	TGTGCCAGCAGCCCCCCGGGGGGGGCGAACTATGGCTACACCTTC
TRBJ1-5	.	TRBV20-1	TRBD1	13	CSAAGTGSQPQHF	TGCAGTGCTGCCGGGACAGGTTCTCAGCCCCAGCATTTT
TRBJ2-7	many	TRBV5-1	.	13	CASSLELTYEQYF	TGCGCCAGCAGCTTGGAGCTGACCTACGAGCAGTACTTC
TRBJ2-7	.	TRBV20-1	.	13	CSASGPGLNEQYF	TGCAGTGCGAGTGGCCCGGGGCTGAACGAGCAGTACTTC
TRBJ2-1	many	TRBV7-2	TRBD2	16	CASSLSAGAGYNEQFF	TGTGCCAGCAGCTTAAGCGCGGGAGCCGGTTACAATGAGCAGTTCTTC
TRBJ2-5	.	TRBV27	.	14	CASSGGRWEETQYF	TGTGCCAGCAGTGGGGGTCGTTGGGAAGAGACCCAGTACTTC
TRBJ2-1	few	TRBV5-1	TRBD1	19	CASSADRVGDLPSYNEQFF	TGCGCCAGCAGTGCGGACAGGGTAGGAGACTTACCCTCCTACAATGAGCAGTTCTTC
TRBJ2-4	few	TRBV4-2	.	14	CASSQVNLGNIQYF	TGTGCCAGCAGCCAAGTTAACCTTGGAAACATTCAGTACTTC
TRBJ1-1	few	TRBV11-1	TRBD1	18	CASSLPVRQGGVNTEAFF	TGTGCCAGCAGCCTCCCAGTGAGACAGGGGGGAGTGAACACTGAAGCTTTCTTT
TRBJ2-5	.	TRBV5-1	.	14	CASSSRHRQETQYF	TGCGCCAGCAGCTCTCGACACCGGCAAGAGACCCAGTACTTC
TRBJ2-7	.	TRBV7-8	TRBD1	15	CASSVPGTGPYEQYF	TGTGCCAGCAGCGTTCCCGGGACAGGACCCTACGAGCAGTACTTC
TRBJ2-1	few	TRBV5-1	TRBD2	18	CASSLVNRGGSTSGEQFF	TGCGCCAGCAGCTTGGTTAACCGGGGGGGTTCTACGAGCGGGGAGCAGTTCTTC
TRBJ1-1	many	TRBV7-8	.	14	CASSLSRVRTEAFF	TGTGCCAGCAGCTTATCCCGGGTTCGCACTGAAGCTTTCTTT
TRBJ2-2	many	TRBV10-3	TRBD2	15	CAIKRREGHTGELFF	TGTGCCATCAAAAGGCGGGAGGGCCACACCGGGGAGCTGTTTTTT
TRBJ1-3	few	TRBV12-3/TRBV12-4	.	11	CATTSGNTIYF	TGTGCCACGACGTCCGGAAACACCATATATTTT
TRBJ1-2	.	TRBV5-1	.	15	CASSFGSFSNYGYTF	TGCGCCAGCAGCTTTGGCAGCTTCTCTAACTATGGCTACACCTTC
TRBJ1-5	few	TRBV10-2	.	15	CASSEVPWGNQPQHF	TGCGCCAGCAGTGAGGTCCCCTGGGGGAATCAGCCCCAGCATTTT
TRBJ1-2	.	TRBV7-9	.	13	CASSLALSILYTF	TGTGCCAGCAGCTTAGCGTTGTCTATCCTCTACACCTTC
TRBJ2-5	.	TRBV13	TRBD2	16	CASSSTSGNTGETQYF	TGTGCCAGCAGCTCGACTAGCGGGAACACAGGAGAGACCCAGTACTTC
TRBJ1-5	once	TRBV20-1	.	13	CSASPWGGQPQHF	TGCAGTGCTAGCCCTTGGGGGGGTCAGCCCCAGCATTTT
TRBJ2-1	.	TRBV18	.	19	CASSPQVWSVTTRNNEQFF	TGTGCCAGCTCACCACAGGTGTGGTCGGTGACTACCCGCAACAATGAGCAGTTCTTC
TRBJ2-7	.	TRBV6-5	.	16	CASSYAVGGSSYEQYF	TGTGCCAGCAGTTACGCTGTAGGGGGAAGCTCCTACGAGCAGTACTTC
TRBJ1-4	few	TRBV7-9	.	14	CASRDDMRNEKLFF	TGTGCCAGCAGAGACGACATGCGAAATGAAAAACTGTTTTTT
TRBJ2-7	.	TRBV12-3/TRBV12-4	.	15	CASSLVSLGIYEQYF	TGTGCCAGCAGTTTGGTATCACTCGGGATCTACGAGCAGTACTTC